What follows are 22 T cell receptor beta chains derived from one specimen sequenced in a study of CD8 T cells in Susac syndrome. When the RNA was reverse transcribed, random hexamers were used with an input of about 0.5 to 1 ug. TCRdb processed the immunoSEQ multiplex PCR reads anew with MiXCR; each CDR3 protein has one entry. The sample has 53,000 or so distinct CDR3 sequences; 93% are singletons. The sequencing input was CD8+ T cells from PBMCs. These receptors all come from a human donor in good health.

The DNA of the CDR3 is TGTGCCAGCAGCTTAGTGACGGAGGGAGATACGCAGTATTTT. The encoded protein is CASSLVTEGDTQYF. This chain links TRBV13 with TRBJ2-3; D might be TRBD2 (6 bases). CDR1 is PRHDT, CDR2 FYEKMQ, per germline (reference sequence). The CDR3 contains 14 residues. V was clipped by 1 base and J by 5 bases, with 10 bases between them.

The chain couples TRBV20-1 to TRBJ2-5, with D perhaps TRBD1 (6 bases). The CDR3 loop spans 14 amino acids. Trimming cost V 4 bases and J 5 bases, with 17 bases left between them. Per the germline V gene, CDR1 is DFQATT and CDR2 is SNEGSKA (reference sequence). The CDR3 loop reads CSATDRSTGETQYF. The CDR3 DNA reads TGCAGTGCTACCGACAGGTCCACCGGGGAGACCCAGTACTTC.

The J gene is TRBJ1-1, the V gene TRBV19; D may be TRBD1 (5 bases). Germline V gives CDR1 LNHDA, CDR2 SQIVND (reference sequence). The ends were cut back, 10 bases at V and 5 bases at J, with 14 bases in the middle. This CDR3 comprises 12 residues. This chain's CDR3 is CATGHPGTEAFF. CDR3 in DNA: TGTGCCACCGGACACCCGGGGACTGAAGCTTTCTTT.

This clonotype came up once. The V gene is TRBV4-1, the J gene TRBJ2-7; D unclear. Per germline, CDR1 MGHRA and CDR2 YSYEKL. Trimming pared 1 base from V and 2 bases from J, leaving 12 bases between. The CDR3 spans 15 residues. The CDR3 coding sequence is TGCGCCAGCAGCCAAGCTTGGCCTCAGGCCTACGAGCAGTACTTC. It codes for CASSQAWPQAYEQYF.

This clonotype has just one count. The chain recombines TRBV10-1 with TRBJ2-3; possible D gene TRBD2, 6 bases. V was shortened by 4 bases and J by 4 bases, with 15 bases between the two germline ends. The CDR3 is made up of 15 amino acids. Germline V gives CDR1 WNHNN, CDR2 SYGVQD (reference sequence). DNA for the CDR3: TGCGCCAGCAGTGTCGGATCGGGAGTCGCAGATACGCAGTATTTT. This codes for CASSVGSGVADTQYF.

CDR3 in amino acids: CASRRQGYEQYF. The CDR3 DNA is TGTGCCAGCAGGCGACAGGGCTACGAGCAGTACTTC. V usage is TRBV27 and J usage is TRBJ2-7; 7 bases align to TRBD1. CDR3 length: 12 residues. The germline V gene has CDR1 MNHEY and CDR2 SMNVEV (reference sequence). V lost 6 bases and J lost 3; bases outside the gene matches: 2.

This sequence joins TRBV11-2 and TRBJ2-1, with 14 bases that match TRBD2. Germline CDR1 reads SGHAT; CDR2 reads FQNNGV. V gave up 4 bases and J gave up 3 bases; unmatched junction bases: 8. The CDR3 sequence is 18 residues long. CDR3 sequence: CASSWDRGLAGDYNEQFF. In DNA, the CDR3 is TGTGCCAGCAGCTGGGACAGGGGACTAGCGGGAGACTACAATGAGCAGTTCTTC.

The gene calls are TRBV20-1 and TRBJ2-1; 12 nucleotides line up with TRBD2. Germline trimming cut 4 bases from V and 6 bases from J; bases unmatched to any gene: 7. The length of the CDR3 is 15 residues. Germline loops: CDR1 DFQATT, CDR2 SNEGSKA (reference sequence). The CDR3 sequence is CSANDRGLAGNEQFF. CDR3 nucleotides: TGCAGTGCTAACGACAGGGGACTAGCGGGCAATGAGCAGTTCTTC.

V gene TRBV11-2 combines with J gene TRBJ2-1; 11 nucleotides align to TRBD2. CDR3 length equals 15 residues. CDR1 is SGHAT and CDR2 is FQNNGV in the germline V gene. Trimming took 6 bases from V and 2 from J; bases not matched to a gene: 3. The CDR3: CASSATSGTYNEQFF. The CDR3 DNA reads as TGTGCCAGCAGTGCGACTAGCGGGACCTACAATGAGCAGTTCTTC.

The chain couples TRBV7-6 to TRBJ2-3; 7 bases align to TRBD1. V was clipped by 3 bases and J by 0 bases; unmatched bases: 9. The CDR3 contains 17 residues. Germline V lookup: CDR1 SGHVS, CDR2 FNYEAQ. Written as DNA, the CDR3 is TGTGCCAGCAGCTTGAGTTTTACAGGGGCGAGCACAGATACGCAGTATTTT. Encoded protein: CASSLSFTGASTDTQYF.

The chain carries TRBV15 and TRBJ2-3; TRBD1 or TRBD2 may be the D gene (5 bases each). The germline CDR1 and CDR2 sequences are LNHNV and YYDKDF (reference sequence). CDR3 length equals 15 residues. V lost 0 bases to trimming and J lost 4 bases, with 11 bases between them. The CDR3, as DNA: TGTGCCACCAGCAGAGATGGGGCGGGTTCAGATACGCAGTATTTT. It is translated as CATSRDGAGSDTQYF.

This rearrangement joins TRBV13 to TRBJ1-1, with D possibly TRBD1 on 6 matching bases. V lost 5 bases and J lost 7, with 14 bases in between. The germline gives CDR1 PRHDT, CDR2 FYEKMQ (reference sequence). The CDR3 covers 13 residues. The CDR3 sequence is CASSIQDSLEAFF. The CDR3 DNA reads TGTGCCAGCAGCATCCAGGACAGCCTTGAAGCTTTCTTT.

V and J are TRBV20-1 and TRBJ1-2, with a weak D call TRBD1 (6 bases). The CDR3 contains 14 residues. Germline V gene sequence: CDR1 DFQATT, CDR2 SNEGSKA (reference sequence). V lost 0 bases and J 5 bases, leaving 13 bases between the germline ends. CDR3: CSARDPWTAYGYTF. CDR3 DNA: TGCAGTGCTAGAGATCCTTGGACAGCTTATGGCTACACCTTC.

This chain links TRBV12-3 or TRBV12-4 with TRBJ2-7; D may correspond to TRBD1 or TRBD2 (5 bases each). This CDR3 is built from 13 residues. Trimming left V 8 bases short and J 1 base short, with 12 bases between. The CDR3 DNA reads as TGTGCCAGCCGGTTTGGGGGATCCTACGAGCAGTACTTC. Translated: CASRFGGSYEQYF.

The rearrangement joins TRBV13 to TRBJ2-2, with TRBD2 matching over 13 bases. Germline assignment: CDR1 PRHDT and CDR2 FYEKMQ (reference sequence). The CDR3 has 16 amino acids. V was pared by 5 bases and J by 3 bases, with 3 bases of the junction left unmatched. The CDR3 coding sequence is TGTGCCAGCAGCCGGACTAGCGGGAGTGACACCGGGGAGCTGTTTTTT. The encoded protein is CASSRTSGSDTGELFF.

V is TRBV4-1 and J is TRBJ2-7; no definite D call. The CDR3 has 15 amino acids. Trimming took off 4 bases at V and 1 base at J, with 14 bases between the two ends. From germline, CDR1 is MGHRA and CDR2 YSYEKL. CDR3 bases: TGCGCCAGCAGCCTTACACCAGGAACGTCCTACGAGCAGTACTTC. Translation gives CASSLTPGTSYEQYF.

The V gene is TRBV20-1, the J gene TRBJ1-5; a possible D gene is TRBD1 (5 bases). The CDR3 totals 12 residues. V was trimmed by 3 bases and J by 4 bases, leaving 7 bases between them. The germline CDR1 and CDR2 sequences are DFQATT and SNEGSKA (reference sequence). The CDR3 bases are TGCAGTGCTAGCGAGGGGAATCAGCCCCAGCATTTT. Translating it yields CSASEGNQPQHF.

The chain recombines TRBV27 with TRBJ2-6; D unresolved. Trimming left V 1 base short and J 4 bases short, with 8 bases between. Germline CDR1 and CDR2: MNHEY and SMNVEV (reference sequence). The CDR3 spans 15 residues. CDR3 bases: TGTGCCAGCAGTTTATGGGGTACCGGGGCCAACGTCCTGACTTTC. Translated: CASSLWGTGANVLTF.

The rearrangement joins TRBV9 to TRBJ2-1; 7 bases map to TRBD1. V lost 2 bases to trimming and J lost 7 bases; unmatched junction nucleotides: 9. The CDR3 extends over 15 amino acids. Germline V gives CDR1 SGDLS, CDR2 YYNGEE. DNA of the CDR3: TGTGCCAGCAGCGTCGCACAGGGGTTAAAGAATGAGCAGTTCTTC. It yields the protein CASSVAQGLKNEQFF.

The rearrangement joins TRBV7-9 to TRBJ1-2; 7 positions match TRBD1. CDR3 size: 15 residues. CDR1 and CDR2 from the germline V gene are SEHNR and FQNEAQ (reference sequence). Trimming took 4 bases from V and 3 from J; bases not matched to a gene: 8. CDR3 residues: CASSSPQGEYYGYTF. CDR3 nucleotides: TGTGCCAGCAGCTCACCCCAGGGGGAGTACTATGGCTACACCTTC.

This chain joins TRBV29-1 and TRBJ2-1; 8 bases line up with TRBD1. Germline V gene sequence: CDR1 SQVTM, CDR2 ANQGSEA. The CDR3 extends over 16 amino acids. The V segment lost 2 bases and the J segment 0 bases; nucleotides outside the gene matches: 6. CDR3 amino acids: CSVESGQASSYNEQFF. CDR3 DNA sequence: TGCAGCGTTGAATCGGGACAGGCGAGCTCCTACAATGAGCAGTTCTTC.

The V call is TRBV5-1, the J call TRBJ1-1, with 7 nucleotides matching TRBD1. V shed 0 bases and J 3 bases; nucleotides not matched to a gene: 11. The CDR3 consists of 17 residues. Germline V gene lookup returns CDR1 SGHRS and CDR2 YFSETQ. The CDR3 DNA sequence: TGCGCCAGCAGCTTGGACAGACAGGGCGAGGTGGACACTGAAGCTTTCTTT. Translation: CASSLDRQGEVDTEAFF.